These 32 T cell receptor beta chains came from one sample sequenced in a study of control samples from healthy donors and cancer patients. The data were produced by immunoSEQ multiplex PCR, yet TCRdb's version contains in-frame clones alone and is incomplete. The profile shows 210,000 or so clones, about 90% of them singletons. The sequencing sample was made of blood. These receptors were taken from a man aged 25-40 years in good health.

This chain links TRBV7-2 with TRBJ2-7, with TRBD2 matching over 13 bases. Germline CDR1 is SGHTA and CDR2 is FQGNSA. This CDR3 region has 16 residues. V lost 2 bases to trimming and J lost 1 base; unmatched junction nucleotides: 2. The CDR3 sequence is CASSLSGLAGSYEQYF. The CDR3 bases are TGTGCCAGCAGCTTATCGGGACTAGCGGGATCCTACGAGCAGTACTTC.

The chain carries TRBV5-1 and TRBJ2-6; 8 nucleotides agree with TRBD1. The J segment lost 3 bases and the V segment lost 0 bases, leaving 8 bases of the junction unmatched. The CDR3 is 18 residues long. Germline V gene lookup returns CDR1 SGHRS and CDR2 YFSETQ. CDR3 amino acids: CASSLEGRGLSGANVLTF. CDR3 sequence (DNA): TGCGCCAGCAGCTTGGAGGGCAGGGGGCTAAGTGGGGCCAACGTCCTGACTTTC. Full variable domain (missing parts from reference TRBV5-1 and TRBJ2-6): KAGVTQTPRYLIKTRGQQVTLSCSPISGHRSVSWYQQTPGQGLQFLFEYFSETQRNKGNFPGRFSGRQFSNSRSEMNVSTLELGDSALYLCASSLEGRGLSGANVLTFGAGSRLTVL.

Remarks on this clone: The junction shows a germline mismatch at one end, possibly a read error. The V gene is TRBV3-1 (or the pseudogene TRBV3-2), the J gene TRBJ2-2, with D maybe TRBD1 (6 bases). The length of the CDR3 is 17 residues. CDR1 is LGHDT, CDR2 YNNKEL, per germline (reference sequence). The CDR3 region has the DNA TGTGCCAGCAGCAAAGAAGATGGAGCAGGGGCGCTTAGGGAGCTGTTTTTT. Translating it yields CASSKEDGAGALRELFF.

The chain has TRBV20-1 and TRBJ2-1, with D perhaps matching TRBD1 or TRBD2 (5 bases each). Trimming stripped 5 bases from V and 10 bases from J, with 12 bases between. This CDR3 spans 11 amino acids. The V gene's germline CDR1 is DFQATT and CDR2 SNEGSKA (reference sequence). In DNA form, the CDR3 reads TGCAGTGCTGGGACCACTCGGGAGCAGTTCTTC. Its protein is CSAGTTREQFF.

The rearrangement joins TRBV19 to TRBJ2-1; TRBD1 agrees at 8 bases. V shed 4 bases and J 4 bases; nucleotides not matched to a gene: 12. The CDR3 runs 17 residues. The V gene's germline CDR1 is LNHDA and CDR2 SQIVND (reference sequence). CDR3 region: CASSSKGAQGGYNEQFF. The DNA of the CDR3 is TGTGCCAGTAGTAGTAAAGGGGCACAGGGGGGATACAATGAGCAGTTCTTC.

The J gene is TRBJ2-1, the V gene TRBV14; possibly TRBD1 for D (5 bases). This CDR3 region has 16 residues. Looked up from germline, CDR1 is SGHDN and CDR2 is FVKESK. Trimming cost V 0 bases and J 7 bases, with 16 bases left between them. For the CDR3, the DNA is TGTGCCAGCAGCCAAGACAGCAGGGTCCGTGGGAATGAGCAGTTCTTC. It translates to CASSQDSRVRGNEQFF.

CDR3 in DNA: TGTGCCAGCAGTACTGGGACAGGGAGGGTCTACTTC. Its translation is CASSTGTGRVYF. The rearrangement joins TRBV12-3 or TRBV12-4 to TRBJ2-7; TRBD1 matches at 9 bases. The junction had 9 bases not matched to a gene; V was cut back by 5 bases and J by 13 bases. The CDR3 length is 12 residues.

This chain connects TRBV7-7 to TRBJ2-1; TRBD2 matches 13 bases. Germline values: CDR1 SSHAT, CDR2 FNYEAQ (reference sequence). Germline trimming cut 5 bases from V and 9 bases from J; bases unmatched to any gene: 10. The CDR3 has 16 amino acids. DNA of the CDR3: TGTGCCAGCAGCCCCACTAGCGGGGGGGCCCCCAGTGAGCAGTTCTTC. Translated: CASSPTSGGAPSEQFF.

The gene calls are TRBV9 and TRBJ1-6; 10 bases agree with TRBD1. Looked up from germline, CDR1 is SGDLS and CDR2 is YYNGEE. After removal of 4 bases from V and 5 bases from J, the junction contained 9 bases not matched to a gene. CDR3 length: 17 residues. CDR3 DNA sequence: TGTGCCAGCAGCCACTCACCGGGACAGGGGAATAATTCACCCCTCCACTTT. It encodes CASSHSPGQGNNSPLHF.

This chain uses TRBV5-1 with TRBJ1-2; no definite D call. Trimming stripped 1 base from V and 5 bases from J, with 9 bases between. Germline CDR1 is SGHRS and CDR2 is YFSETQ. The CDR3 sequence is 13 residues long. The CDR3 coding sequence is TGCGCCAGCAGCTTGCTAGAGGGTTATGGCTACACCTTC. It encodes CASSLLEGYGYTF.

V usage is TRBV18 and J usage is TRBJ1-2; D is perhaps TRBD1 (5 bases). The CDR3 sequence is 15 residues long. V was pared by 3 bases and J by 3 bases, with 14 bases between. CDR1 and CDR2 from the germline V gene are KGHSH and LQKENI. The CDR3 reads CASSPTGGGHYGYTF. CDR3 sequence (DNA): TGTGCCAGCTCACCTACAGGAGGCGGTCACTATGGCTACACCTTC.

This clone was found a few times. The rearrangement joins TRBV30 to TRBJ2-3, with D perhaps being TRBD1 or TRBD2 (6 bases each). Trimming removed 3 bases from V and 3 bases from J, with 19 bases in between. The CDR3 has 16 residues. The V gene's germline CDR1 is GTSNPN and CDR2 SVGIG (reference sequence). The CDR3 nucleotides are TGTGCCTGGAGGGGGGGCGCGCTAGCGAAAACAGATACGCAGTATTTT. Translation gives CAWRGGALAKTDTQYF.

In this sample, this clone turned up once. CDR3 sequence reads: CATSDRTGLYNEQFF. The CDR3 DNA reads as TGTGCCACCAGTGATAGGACAGGGCTCTACAATGAGCAGTTCTTC. The rearrangement uses TRBV24-1 and TRBJ2-1, with 8 bases aligning to TRBD1. V trimming: 3 bases; J trimming: 3 bases; junction bases outside the gene matches: 3. The CDR3 consists of 15 residues. Germline assignment: CDR1 KGHDR and CDR2 SFDVKD.

DNA for the CDR3: TGTGCCAGCAGCTTAGGACAGTCCTATGGCTACACCTTC. Its protein product is CASSLGQSYGYTF. The rearrangement links TRBV7-2 to TRBJ1-2; maybe TRBD1 (5 bases). There are 13 residues in the CDR3. Deletions cut 1 base from V and 4 bases from J, with 7 bases between. CDR1 SGHTA and CDR2 FQGNSA come from the germline V gene. Based on the CDR3 plus reference TRBV7-2 and TRBJ1-2, the full variable domain is GAGVSQSPSNKVTEKGKDVELRCDPISGHTALYWYRQSLGQGLEFLIYFQGNSAPDKSGLPSDRFSAERTGGSVSTLTIQRTQQEDSAVYLCASSLGQSYGYTFGSGTRLTVV.

The rearrangement links TRBV5-8 to TRBJ2-2; a weak D match, TRBD1 (6 bases). The CDR3 spans 13 residues. Germline CDR1 reads SGHTS; CDR2 reads YDEGEE. The V gene lost 5 bases and the J gene lost 4 bases, with 9 bases spanning the gap. CDR3 DNA sequence: TGTGCCAGCAGGACAGGAACCACCGGGGAGCTGTTTTTT. As protein: CASRTGTTGELFF.

The V call is TRBV20-1, the J call TRBJ1-4; 10 bases align to TRBD1. The CDR3 length is 16 residues. CDR1 DFQATT and CDR2 SNEGSKA come from the germline V gene (reference sequence). V shed 3 bases, J shed 7 bases, and the junction held 11 bases outside the gene matches. CDR3 protein: CSASDRDRGSREKLFF. CDR3 sequence (DNA): TGCAGTGCTAGTGACCGGGACAGGGGATCGCGTGAAAAACTGTTTTTT.

The chain recombines TRBV4-1 with TRBJ1-2, with D hard to call. Trimming stripped 1 base from V and 6 bases from J, with 9 bases between. Per germline, CDR1 MGHRA and CDR2 YSYEKL. The CDR3 totals 13 residues. The CDR3 spells CASSQVSGNGYTF. The CDR3 nucleotides read TGCGCCAGCAGCCAAGTCTCGGGCAATGGCTACACCTTC.

The J gene is TRBJ2-7, the V gene TRBV7-9, with D possibly matching TRBD1 (6 bases). The CDR3 is 13 residues long. Looked up from germline, CDR1 is SEHNR and CDR2 is FQNEAQ (reference sequence). V lost 4 bases, J lost 7 bases, and 14 bases lay in between. In DNA form, the CDR3 reads TGTGCCAGCAGCTCCCCGGGACAAGAGGAGCAGTACTTC. Encoded protein: CASSSPGQEEQYF.

The rearrangement uses TRBV12-3 or TRBV12-4 and TRBJ1-1; possible D gene TRBD1, 5 bases. The V and J ends lost 4 bases and 2 bases respectively, with 8 bases between them. The CDR3 loop spans 13 amino acids. The CDR3 DNA reads TGTGCCAGCAGTTCACAGGTAAACACTGAAGCTTTCTTT. It specifies CASSSQVNTEAFF.

The chain combines TRBV10-3 with TRBJ1-2, with 12 bases lining up with TRBD1. The V and J ends lost 6 bases and 8 bases, in that order; junction bases with no gene match: 13. Germline V gene lookup returns CDR1 ENHRY and CDR2 SYGVKD. The CDR3 contains 16 residues. The CDR3 reads CAIRRAPGQGAEGYTF. CDR3 nucleotide sequence: TGTGCCATCAGGAGAGCACCGGGACAGGGGGCTGAAGGCTACACCTTC.

The chain combines TRBV9 with TRBJ1-1, with TRBD1 as a possible D gene (6 bases). The CDR3 is 15 residues long. Trimming removed 0 bases from V and 2 bases from J, with 11 bases in between. Germline lookup yields CDR1 SGDLS and CDR2 YYNGEE. CDR3 nucleotides: TGTGCCAGCAGCGTAGGGGGGCAGGGTAACACTGAAGCTTTCTTT. Translating gives CASSVGGQGNTEAFF.

The chain is built from TRBV2 and TRBJ1-4, with D possibly matching TRBD1 (5 bases). The CDR3 extends over 14 amino acids. V lost 7 bases to trimming and J lost 9 bases, with 18 bases between them. Germline V gene data show CDR1 as SNHLY and CDR2 as FYNNEI. CDR3 sequence reads: CASTNGTENQKLFF. For the CDR3, the DNA is TGTGCCAGCACGAACGGGACGGAGAATCAAAAACTGTTTTTT.

This rearrangement joins TRBV29-1 to TRBJ1-2; TRBD1 is a possible D gene (6 bases). The CDR3 covers 13 residues. V was shortened by 4 bases and J by 2 bases, with 11 bases between the two germline ends. CDR1 SQVTM and CDR2 ANQGSEA come from the germline V gene. CDR3 sequence (DNA): TGCAGCGTTGGCAACAGGGAGAACTATGGCTACACCTTC. Translation: CSVGNRENYGYTF.

The chain couples TRBV7-2 to TRBJ2-7; D gene unclear. Trimming cost V 5 bases and J 0 bases, with 11 bases left between them. Germline CDR1 SGHTA, CDR2 FQGNSA. This CDR3 contains 14 residues. This chain's CDR3 is CASSGRDNSYEQYF. The CDR3 region has the DNA TGTGCCAGCAGCGGACGTGATAACTCCTACGAGCAGTACTTC.

As DNA, the CDR3 is TGTGCCAGCAGCGGGGGCCTCGACAAAAACATTCAGTACTTC. Its translation: CASSGGLDKNIQYF. This rearrangement joins TRBV5-4 to TRBJ2-4; D is possibly TRBD1 (6 bases). Per germline, CDR1 SGHNT and CDR2 YYREEE (reference sequence). The CDR3 sequence is 14 residues long. V was trimmed by 4 bases and J by 3 bases, leaving 11 bases between them.

This chain links TRBV4-1 with TRBJ2-3; 14 bases fit TRBD2. Germline V gene data show CDR1 as MGHRA and CDR2 as YSYEKL. This CDR3 contains 17 residues. J was trimmed by 5 bases and V by 4 bases; bases with no gene match: 8. CDR3 DNA: TGCGCCAGCAGCCGAGACCGACTAGCGGGGGGGCGAGATACGCAGTATTTT. Translation: CASSRDRLAGGRDTQYF.

Details on this clone: Other DNA sequences of this sample code for an identical CDR3. The rearrangement links TRBV7-9 to TRBJ1-3, with D possibly TRBD1 on 5 matching bases. CDR1 SEHNR and CDR2 FQNEAQ come from the germline V gene (reference sequence). Trimming stripped 1 base from V and 0 bases from J, with 10 bases between. The CDR3 runs 16 residues. DNA for the CDR3: TGTGCCAGCAGCTTAGGACAGCCAAGCTCTGGAAACACCATATATTTT. Translated, it gives CASSLGQPSSGNTIYF. The variable domain in full, with the rest retrieved from reference TRBV7-9 and TRBJ1-3, is DTGVSQNPRHKITKRGQNVTFRCDPISEHNRLYWYRQTLGQGPEFLTYFQNEAQLEKSRLLSDRFSAERPKGSFSTLEIQRTEQGDSAMYLCASSLGQPSSGNTIYFGEGSWLTVV.

The chain combines TRBV10-1 with TRBJ2-7; maybe TRBD1 (5 bases). Germline CDR1 WNHNN, CDR2 SYGVQD (reference sequence). Trimming removed 6 bases at V and 2 bases at J, with 14 bases between. The CDR3 consists of 14 residues. CDR3 nucleotides: TGCGCCAGCAGCGCAGGGTCCCTCGCCTACGAGCAGTACTTC. It encodes CASSAGSLAYEQYF.

V is TRBV30 and J is TRBJ2-7; TRBD1 is a possible D gene (5 bases). This CDR3 is 14 amino acids long. V was shortened by 3 bases and J by 5 bases, with 17 bases between the two germline ends. Germline V lookup: CDR1 GTSNPN, CDR2 SVGIG (reference sequence). CDR3 residues: CAWSNVQGPHEQYF. CDR3 coding DNA: TGTGCCTGGAGCAACGTTCAGGGTCCCCACGAGCAGTACTTC.

With respect to this clone: The identical CDR3 is also encoded by other nucleotide sequences in the sample. The chain employs TRBV9 and TRBJ2-7, with D possibly TRBD1 on 5 matching bases. The CDR3 is made up of 14 amino acids. Germline CDR1 reads SGDLS; CDR2 reads YYNGEE. The germline V and J ends were trimmed by 0 bases and 1 base, with 8 bases remaining between them. CDR3: CASSVVPGSYEQYF. The CDR3 DNA reads TGTGCCAGCAGCGTAGTCCCAGGGTCCTACGAGCAGTACTTC.

This rearrangement joins TRBV30 to TRBJ1-2; D is possibly TRBD1 (6 bases). The V gene's germline CDR1 is GTSNPN and CDR2 SVGIG (reference sequence). This CDR3 contains 16 residues. V lost 2 bases to trimming and J lost 3 bases, with 19 bases between them. The CDR3 sequence: CAWSRYGRGSYYGYTF. The CDR3 nucleotides are TGTGCCTGGAGTCGGTATGGGAGGGGGTCTTACTATGGCTACACCTTC.

This clone was seen just once. The chain uses TRBV29-1 and TRBJ1-2, with D perhaps matching TRBD1 (5 bases). There are 10 residues in the CDR3. Germline CDR1 reads SQVTM; CDR2 reads ANQGSEA. V lost 8 bases and J 8 bases, leaving 12 bases between the germline ends. The chain's CDR3 is CSSGGAGYTF. The CDR3 DNA is TGCAGCTCGGGTGGGGCCGGCTACACCTTC.